This T cell receptor (beta chain) was captured by sequencing in a study of T cell responses to AZD1222 COVID-19 vaccine (dated by TCRdb to about 2021). Regarding the research as a whole: A total of over 230 trial participants underwent TCR sequencing, of whom around 210 had received two doses of AZD1222 and roughly 26 had received two doses of the MenACWY control vaccine. Enrollment into the trials was organized by age into subgroups of 18-55, 56-69 and 70-plus years, and those subgroups contained about 160, 30 and 59 TCR-sequenced participants, respectively.

What this sample's time point label stands for: baseline before first vaccination. The treatment or condition label of this sample denotes: meningococcal conjugate vaccine given as trial control. Samples from vaccinated people were obtained from the UK trials COV001 and COV002, which included a single-blind randomized controlled phase 2/3 trial of AZD1222 (ChAdOx1 nCoV-19) in healthy adults. Trial participant PBMC samples were collected at day 0 and day 28 after the second dose for TCRbeta chain sequencing. As encoded in the germline V gene (reference sequence), CDR1 is SGHNT while CDR2 is YYREEE. The CDR3 runs 17 residues from the cysteine to the phenylalanine. Only the CDR3 DNA is retained, 51 bases long and in frame from the first base. From V the trimming removes 5 bases and from J it removes 2 bases, while the gene matches leave 10 bases of the junction unaccounted for. Beyond this particular receptor, the publication reports: Nearly half of unique spike-specific TCRs reportedly recognized epitopes outside regions mutated in the B.1.351 and B.1.1.7 variants. Spike-specific TCR breadth and depth rose significantly after two AZD1222 doses compared with day 0 and with MenACWY recipients. Participants were mostly white British and included more females than males, and it was suggested by the authors that clonal diversity may have been underestimated. Conclusions about previously exposed vaccinees are limited because only five to seven AZD1222 recipients were SARS-CoV-2 seropositive at baseline. Vaccine-associated CD4 TCRs spanned the whole spike protein, with dominant responses in regions 160-218 and 743-854. In the small 56-69-year group, the increase in depth fell short of significance, most likely because of low power. Because no samples from the day 14 peak response were available, repertoires could be characterized only after the peak T cell response.

With respect to this clone: This clone's antigen is unknown. Qualities for individual bases were not recorded, and no much larger clone is one base off.

The CDR3 regions of human TCRbeta chains were analyzed by immunosequencing. From the authors' description of their analysis: Repertoire TCRs were checked for matches against a reference library of SARS-CoV-2-specific TCRs that had been generated using the MIRA antigen-specificity platform. Breadth meant the fraction of unique TCRs that were SARS-CoV-2-associated, whereas depth meant the fraction of total T cells that were SARS-CoV-2-associated. Each spike-specific TCR was assigned to its reactive spike region and to a CD4 or CD8 class using the MIRA data. Log10-transformed breadth and depth values were compared by one-way ANOVA with Sidak's multiple comparisons tests. TCRdb carries this immuneACCESS record with in-frame sequences only. Its versions omit some clonotypes, under half of them owing to an unresolved V gene in the studies checked, with the rest unexplained. V and J calls and clone size are those listed in that table; D and trimming were worked out from the DNA. This sample gives tens of thousands of clones in total; just over 90% of them show up just once. The biggest ten clones account for roughly 4.8% of the sample.

The sample in question was peripheral blood, obtained on day 0 of MenACWY control vaccination. This TCR came from an adult in good health. The chain links TRBV5-4 with TRBJ2-3, and 11 junction bases match TRBD2. The CDR3 reads CASSQGLADPITDTQYF. The sequence in DNA is TGTGCCAGCAGTCAGGGACTAGCGGACCCTATCACAGATACGCAGTATTTT.